The 27 T cell receptor beta chains listed next were all sequenced from one sample in a study of cytomegalovirus exposure and HLA in healthy donors. The PCR had 60 Vbeta and 13 Jbeta primers. The table came from immunoSEQ multiplex PCR; TCRdb's copy has only in-frame clones and leaves some out. There are approximately 130,000 clones in the sample; over 65% occur only once, and around 1.2% lies in the top ten. Sequencing was carried out using PBMCs. All receptors derive from a man aged 45 to 65 in good health and CMV-seronegative.

The chain couples TRBV25-1 to TRBJ2-7; D perhaps matches TRBD2 (5 bases). The germline V gene has CDR1 MGHDK and CDR2 SYGVNS. V lost 3 bases and J lost 2, with 14 bases in between. The CDR3 runs 15 residues. The CDR3: CASSDTRTAPYEQYF. The CDR3 region has the DNA TGTGCCAGCAGTGATACTAGGACCGCTCCCTACGAGCAGTACTTC.

The rearrangement links TRBV9 to TRBJ2-5; 11 nucleotides agree with TRBD2. J was trimmed by 4 bases and V by 4 bases; bases with no gene match: 9. Looked up from germline, CDR1 is SGDLS and CDR2 is YYNGEE. This CDR3 contains 16 residues. The CDR3: CASSHSGRGVRETQYF. DNA for the CDR3: TGTGCCAGCAGCCATAGCGGGAGGGGCGTCCGAGAGACCCAGTACTTC. The variable domain in full, with the rest retrieved from reference TRBV9 and TRBJ2-5, is DSGVTQTPKHLITATGQRVTLRCSPRSGDLSVYWYQQSLDQGLQFLIQYYNGEERAKGNILERFSAQQFPDLHSELNLSSLELGDSALYFCASSHSGRGVRETQYFGPGTRLLVL.

J is TRBJ2-7 and V is TRBV5-6; 10 nucleotides line up with TRBD1. In germline, CDR1 is SGHDT, CDR2 YYEEEE. The CDR3 length is 14 residues. V gave up 5 bases and J gave up 6 bases; unmatched junction bases: 8. The DNA of the CDR3 is TGTGCCAGCAGTTACCGGGACAGGGGACTCGAGCAGTACTTC. It codes for CASSYRDRGLEQYF. Full variable domain (missing parts from reference TRBV5-6 and TRBJ2-7): DAGVTQSPTHLIKTRGQQVTLRCSPKSGHDTVSWYQQALGQGPQFIFQYYEEEERQRGNFPDRFSGHQFPNYSSELNVNALLLGDSALYLCASSYRDRGLEQYFGPGTRLTVT.

The chain couples TRBV18 to TRBJ2-6; D uncertain. The V gene lost 3 bases and the J gene lost 0 bases, with 9 bases spanning the gap. The CDR3 has 16 residues. Germline CDR1 is KGHSH and CDR2 is LQKENI. The CDR3 region is CASSPSAVSGANVLTF. The DNA for the CDR3 is TGTGCCAGCTCACCCAGCGCCGTCTCTGGGGCCAACGTCCTGACTTTC.

The chain carries TRBV7-9 and TRBJ1-1; 7 bases fit TRBD1. V was pared by 3 bases and J by 1 base, with 2 bases of the junction left unmatched. Germline CDR1 reads SEHNR; CDR2 reads FQNEAQ (reference sequence). CDR3 size: 14 residues. The CDR3 is CASSFGTENTEAFF. The DNA for the CDR3 is TGTGCCAGCAGCTTTGGGACAGAGAACACTGAAGCTTTCTTT.

The J gene is TRBJ1-1, the V gene TRBV7-2, with D unresolved. The CDR3 covers 13 residues. CDR1 SGHTA and CDR2 FQGNSA come from the germline V gene. V gave up 2 bases and J gave up 1 base, with 5 bases separating them. The CDR3 DNA reads as TGTGCCAGCAGCTTAACAGAGAACACTGAAGCTTTCTTT. It encodes CASSLTENTEAFF.

V gene TRBV2 combines with J gene TRBJ1-1; tentatively, D is TRBD1 (5 bases). CDR3 length: 13 amino acids. From germline, CDR1 is SNHLY and CDR2 FYNNEI. V was trimmed by 6 bases and J by 5 bases, leaving 13 bases between them. The DNA for the CDR3 is TGTGCCAGCAGGCAGGGATGGTTGACTGAAGCTTTCTTT. Translated: CASRQGWLTEAFF.

The chain links TRBV6-5 to TRBJ2-1; the match to TRBD2 covers 7 bases. Germline assignment: CDR1 MNHEY and CDR2 SVGAGI. Germline trimming cut 5 bases from V and 7 bases from J; bases unmatched to any gene: 8. This CDR3 is built from 14 residues. The CDR3 loop reads CASSPGGAGNEQFF. CDR3 nucleotide sequence: TGTGCCAGCAGTCCGGGGGGAGCCGGGAATGAGCAGTTCTTC.

The V call is TRBV28, the J call TRBJ2-4; TRBD1 aligns across 7 bases. V was clipped by 2 bases and J by 4 bases; unmatched bases: 2. Looked up from germline, CDR1 is MDHEN and CDR2 is SYDVKM. The CDR3 has 14 amino acids. The DNA of the CDR3 is TGTGCCAGCAGTTTAGTCAGGGGGAAAAACATTCAGTACTTC. Amino acids: CASSLVRGKNIQYF.

In regard to this clone: The sample contains more than one DNA sequence encoding this CDR3. V is TRBV15 and J is TRBJ1-5, with 9 nucleotides matching TRBD1. The CDR3 totals 14 residues. The germline V gene has CDR1 LNHNV and CDR2 YYDKDF (reference sequence). V lost 3 bases, J lost 4 bases, and 1 base stayed unmatched. CDR3 sequence (DNA): TGTGCCACCAGCAGGGGGACAGGGAATCAGCCCCAGCATTTT. Its protein is CATSRGTGNQPQHF. Full variable domain (outside the CDR3, taken from reference TRBV15 and TRBJ1-5): DAMVIQNPRYQVTQFGKPVTLSCSQTLNHNVMYWYQQKSSQAPKLLFHYYDKDFNNEADTPDNFQSRRPNTSFCFLDIRSPGLGDTAMYLCATSRGTGNQPQHFGDGTRLSIL.

This clone was counted a few times. The chain employs TRBV5-1 and TRBJ1-2, with TRBD1 identical over 12 bases. The CDR3 spans 17 residues. Trimming at V came to 5 bases and at J to 0 bases, leaving 8 bases not matched to a gene. Germline assignment: CDR1 SGHRS and CDR2 YFSETQ. The CDR3 spells CASRFGTGGPSNYGYTF. CDR3 bases: TGCGCCAGCAGATTCGGGACAGGGGGCCCTTCTAACTATGGCTACACCTTC.

The chain joins TRBV2 to TRBJ2-5, with TRBD2 matching over 9 bases. This CDR3 has 15 amino acids. CDR1 and CDR2 (germline): SNHLY, FYNNEI. V was pared by 7 bases and J by 3 bases, with 9 bases of the junction left unmatched. CDR3 protein: CASTQSGGRKETQYF. The CDR3 nucleotides are TGTGCCAGCACTCAAAGCGGGGGGCGGAAAGAGACCCAGTACTTC. The variable domain in full, with the rest retrieved from reference TRBV2 and TRBJ2-5, is EPEVTQTPSHQVTQMGQEVILRCVPISNHLYFYWYRQILGQKVEFLVSFYNNEISEKSEIFDDQFSVERPDGSNFTLKIRSTKLEDSAMYFCASTQSGGRKETQYFGPGTRLLVL.

This clone showed up just once. The chain recombines TRBV7-8 with TRBJ1-5, with 9 positions matching TRBD1. V was clipped by 1 base and J by 9 bases; unmatched bases: 10. The CDR3 is 16 residues long. Germline loops: CDR1 SGHVS, CDR2 FQNEAQ. The CDR3 DNA is TGTGCCAGCAGCTTAGTCCGGACAGGGGCCCTGGGGCCCCAGCATTTT. As protein: CASSLVRTGALGPQHF.

The rearrangement links TRBV28 to TRBJ2-2, with 8 bases matching TRBD2. Trimming cost V 5 bases and J 6 bases; bases outside gene matches: 14. This CDR3 contains 17 residues. Per germline, CDR1 MDHEN and CDR2 SYDVKM. CDR3 residues: CASSHREAGVSSGELFF. In DNA, the CDR3 is TGTGCCAGCAGTCACAGGGAAGCGGGAGTAAGTTCCGGGGAGCTGTTTTTT.

This clone was detected a few times. The chain combines TRBV19 with TRBJ2-3; a possible D gene is TRBD2 (5 bases). This CDR3 region has 12 residues. The V gene lost 6 bases and the J gene lost 10 bases, with 14 bases spanning the gap. The V gene's germline CDR1 is LNHDA and CDR2 SQIVND (reference sequence). CDR3 amino acids: CASSPAAAPQYF. The CDR3 coding sequence is TGTGCCAGTAGCCCGGCAGCGGCCCCGCAGTATTTT.

This clone was observed a few times. The chain is built from TRBV27 and TRBJ2-7; TRBD1 matches at 7 bases. Germline trimming cut 5 bases from V and 3 bases from J; bases unmatched to any gene: 7. CDR1 and CDR2 (germline): MNHEY, SMNVEV (reference sequence). The CDR3 extends over 14 amino acids. CDR3 coding DNA: TGTGCCAGCAGTCTTGACAGGGATCACTACGAGCAGTACTTC. Translated: CASSLDRDHYEQYF.

This chain joins TRBV27 and TRBJ1-1; maybe TRBD1 (6 bases). CDR1 is MNHEY and CDR2 is SMNVEV in the germline V gene (reference sequence). V was cut by 4 bases and J by 1 base, with 13 bases left in between. The CDR3 extends over 15 amino acids. CDR3 in amino acids: CASSSGAPGNTEAFF. DNA for the CDR3: TGTGCCAGCAGTTCAGGGGCCCCGGGGAACACTGAAGCTTTCTTT.

This chain uses TRBV20-1 with TRBJ1-2; D gene ambiguous. The CDR3 consists of 10 residues. The germline V and J ends were trimmed by 6 bases and 8 bases, with 10 bases remaining between them. Germline loops: CDR1 DFQATT, CDR2 SNEGSKA (reference sequence). CDR3 in amino acids: CSALGGGYTF. The CDR3 bases are TGCAGTGCCCTAGGAGGAGGCTACACCTTC.

This clone was observed once. J is TRBJ1-5 and V is TRBV19; tentative D call: TRBD1 (5 bases). Germline CDR1 LNHDA, CDR2 SQIVND (reference sequence). The CDR3 is 14 amino acids. Trimming removed 6 bases from V and 7 bases from J, with 16 bases in between. Here the CDR3 DNA reads TGTGCCAGTAGCTCCGAAGGGGAAGTGCAGCCCCAGCATTTT. Translation gives CASSSEGEVQPQHF. Based on the CDR3 plus reference TRBV19 and TRBJ1-5, the full variable domain is DGGITQSPKYLFRKEGQNVTLSCEQNLNHDAMYWYRQDPGQGLRLIYYSQIVNDFQKGDIAEGYSVSREKKESFPLTVTSAQKNPTAFYLCASSSEGEVQPQHFGDGTRLSIL.

V is TRBV6-1 and J is TRBJ2-7; D may be TRBD2 (6 bases). Per germline, CDR1 MNHNS and CDR2 SASEGT. This CDR3 region has 15 residues. V lost 2 bases and J lost 4, with 15 bases in between. The CDR3 spells CASSESGGAVYEQYF. The CDR3 DNA is TGTGCCAGCAGTGAATCCGGGGGTGCGGTTTACGAGCAGTACTTC.

V usage is TRBV29-1 and J usage is TRBJ2-7; D is unclear. The germline V gene encodes CDR1 SQVTM and CDR2 ANQGSEA. The V gene lost 5 bases and the J gene lost 3 bases, with 8 bases spanning the gap. The CDR3 is made up of 11 amino acids. The CDR3 coding sequence is TGCAGCGTTTCCAGGAACTACGAGCAGTACTTC. It yields the protein CSVSRNYEQYF.

The V call is TRBV28, the J call TRBJ2-2; 7 bases agree with TRBD2. Germline loops: CDR1 MDHEN, CDR2 SYDVKM. V gave up 2 bases and J gave up 3 bases; unmatched junction bases: 3. The CDR3 has 15 residues. The CDR3 region is CASSLAGVHTGELFF. The CDR3 DNA follows: TGTGCCAGCAGTTTAGCGGGAGTCCACACCGGGGAGCTGTTTTTT. The variable domain in full, completed from reference TRBV28 and TRBJ2-2, reads DVKVTQSSRYLVKRTGEKVFLECVQDMDHENMFWYRQDPGLGLRLIYFSYDVKMKEKGDIPEGYSVSREKKERFSLILESASTNQTSMYLCASSLAGVHTGELFFGEGSRLTVL.

The chain employs TRBV21-1 and TRBJ1-2. TRBV21-1 is a listed pseudogene. The CDR3 spans 10 residues. The chain's CDR3 is CASSKGEVRF. DNA of the CDR3: TGTGCCAGCAGCAAAGGGGAGGTCCGCTTC.

The rearrangement joins TRBV6-1 to TRBJ2-1, with TRBD1 matching 8 bases. J gave up 8 bases and V 5 bases, and 11 bases lay outside the gene matches. Germline CDR1 and CDR2: MNHNS and SASEGT. This CDR3 has 15 residues. CDR3 in amino acids: CASSQTGVGRHEQFF. CDR3 in DNA: TGTGCCAGCAGTCAGACAGGGGTTGGGAGGCATGAGCAGTTCTTC.

The chain joins TRBV11-2 to TRBJ2-5; the match to TRBD2 covers 12 bases. The CDR3 consists of 17 residues. From germline, CDR1 is SGHAT and CDR2 FQNNGV. The J segment lost 5 bases and the V segment lost 3 bases, leaving 10 bases of the junction unmatched. CDR3 amino acids: CASSFGASGRAQETQYF. The CDR3 region has the DNA TGTGCCAGCAGCTTCGGGGCTAGCGGGAGGGCACAGGAGACCCAGTACTTC.

The chain employs TRBV5-4 and TRBJ2-3; TRBD2 matches at 10 bases. J gave up 8 bases and V 4 bases, and 7 bases lay outside the gene matches. This CDR3 comprises 14 residues. In germline, CDR1 is SGHNT, CDR2 YYREEE (reference sequence). The CDR3, as DNA: TGTGCCAGCAGCCCTGGGGCTAGCGGGAGTACGCAGTATTTT. Protein: CASSPGASGSTQYF.

The J gene is TRBJ2-2, the V gene TRBV9, with TRBD1 identical over 9 bases. The CDR3 loop spans 14 amino acids. Germline CDR1 reads SGDLS; CDR2 reads YYNGEE. V lost 4 bases and J lost 6; bases outside the gene matches: 4. As DNA, the CDR3 is TGTGCCAGCAGCCGACAGGGGGAGGCCGGGGAGCTGTTTTTT. Its translation is CASSRQGEAGELFF.